This T cell receptor beta chain was captured in a study of blood T cell repertoires in COVID-19. Study at large: Collection of acute and convalescent COVID-19 samples took place in the United States, Italy and Spain. Sources were T cells, B-cell-depleted T cells, or PBMCs; the material itself was cDNA or gDNA.

Original processing methods: Nucleated cell counts were estimated from reference gene primer amplification. The method was immunoSEQ multiplex PCR; TCRdb's version includes in-frame clones alone and lacks a portion of them. That table is the source of V, J and clone size, and D and trimming were worked out from the DNA. Altogether around 260,000 clones are present, about nine tenths being singletons, with the ten largest covering around 3%. The CDR3 has 13 amino acids. V lost 8 bases to trimming and J lost 5 bases, with 15 bases between them. Germline loops: CDR1 MNHEY, CDR2 SVGAGI. The sequenced sample was peripheral blood. This clonotype was obtained from a woman aged 25 to 39 with active or convalescent COVID-19. The rearrangement joins TRBV6-5 to TRBJ1-2, with D tentatively TRBD1 (5 bases). DNA for the CDR3: TGTGCCAGCGGGGCAGGGTTAGGATATGGCTACACCTTC. This translates into CASGAGLGYGYTF.